Below, 25 T cell receptor beta chains from the same sample are listed, as sequenced in a study of blood T cell repertoires in COVID-19. This table comes from immunoSEQ multiplex PCR, and its TCRdb copy is limited to in-frame clones, with some not included. This sample has hundreds of thousands of clones, with roughly 88% found just once. Material for sequencing was PBMCs or T cells enriched from blood (not recorded which). The receptors here all came from a woman in her thirties or forties with acute COVID-19.

V usage is TRBV6-5 and J usage is TRBJ2-3; tentatively, D is TRBD1 (6 bases). The CDR3 is 14 residues long. V lost 7 bases and J lost 3, with 14 bases in between. Per the germline V gene, CDR1 is MNHEY and CDR2 is SVGAGI. CDR3 in DNA: TGTGCCAGCATGAGAGGACAGCTAACAGATACGCAGTATTTT. It specifies CASMRGQLTDTQYF.

The rearrangement uses TRBV5-6 and TRBJ2-6; D not resolved. The germline V gene has CDR1 SGHDT and CDR2 YYEEEE. V gave up 4 bases and J gave up 0 bases, with 11 bases separating them. CDR3 length equals 16 residues. For the CDR3, the DNA is TGTGCCAGCAGCCTCCCCCGGTCCTCTGGGGCCAACGTCCTGACTTTC. As protein: CASSLPRSSGANVLTF.

The chain links TRBV6-2 or TRBV6-3 to TRBJ1-1; 9 nucleotides align to TRBD1. The germline gives CDR1 MNHEY, CDR2 SVGEGT. V shed 1 base and J 7 bases; nucleotides not matched to a gene: 4. This CDR3 contains 14 residues. The CDR3 reads CASSYYGQGIEAFF. The CDR3 nucleotides read TGTGCCAGCAGTTACTATGGACAGGGGATTGAAGCTTTCTTT.

This chain uses TRBV6-5 with TRBJ2-3; 8 bases line up with TRBD1. The CDR3 runs to 14 residues. J was trimmed by 6 bases and V by 2 bases; bases with no gene match: 4. The germline V gene has CDR1 MNHEY and CDR2 SVGAGI. For the CDR3, the DNA is TGTGCCAGCAGTTACGCGACAGGGGCGGATACGCAGTATTTT. Translated, it gives CASSYATGADTQYF.

The V gene is TRBV13, the J gene TRBJ2-7, with TRBD2 identical over 7 bases. The CDR3 is 16 amino acids. Germline V lookup: CDR1 PRHDT, CDR2 FYEKMQ (reference sequence). Trimming took 7 bases from V and 2 from J; bases not matched to a gene: 14. CDR3 amino acids: CASTGGRASGTYEQYF. CDR3 DNA: TGTGCCAGCACGGGGGGTCGGGCTAGCGGAACCTACGAGCAGTACTTC.

The count of this clone is one. The CDR3 nucleotides are TGTGCCAGCCTACAGGGAATCGGCATTCAGTACTTC. This translates into CASLQGIGIQYF. The chain couples TRBV2 to TRBJ2-4; TRBD1 might be the D (6 bases). V lost 8 bases, J lost 9 bases, and 14 bases lay in between. The length of the CDR3 is 12 residues. Germline V CDR1 and CDR2: SNHLY, FYNNEI. The variable domain in full, completed from reference TRBV2 and TRBJ2-4, reads EPEVTQTPSHQVTQMGQEVILRCVPISNHLYFYWYRQILGQKVEFLVSFYNNEISEKSEIFDDQFSVERPDGSNFTLKIRSTKLEDSAMYFCASLQGIGIQYFGAGTRLSVL.

The rearrangement uses TRBV27 and TRBJ2-4, with a tentative D call TRBD2 (6 bases). Per germline, CDR1 MNHEY and CDR2 SMNVEV (reference sequence). CDR3 length: 15 residues. V lost 5 bases and J lost 2, with 13 bases in between. CDR3 protein: CASSSRGDSKNIQYF. CDR3 bases: TGTGCCAGCAGTAGTCGCGGGGACTCCAAAAACATTCAGTACTTC.

The chain combines TRBV7-9 with TRBJ1-2; 7 nucleotides line up with TRBD1. The germline gives CDR1 SEHNR, CDR2 FQNEAQ (reference sequence). The V gene end was trimmed by 3 bases and the J gene end by 4 bases; junction bases not matched to a gene: 5. The length of the CDR3 is 14 residues. The CDR3 protein is CASSFSGTAYGYTF. The CDR3 DNA reads as TGTGCCAGCAGCTTTAGCGGGACAGCCTATGGCTACACCTTC.

This clone was observed a single time. The chain employs TRBV7-2 and TRBJ2-7; D is possibly TRBD2 (5 bases). Germline values: CDR1 SGHTA, CDR2 FQGNSA. The CDR3 contains 15 residues. Between the trimmed V and J ends, which lost 4 bases and 6 bases, there was a span of 19 bases. CDR3 DNA sequence: TGTGCCAGCAGCTGGGTCCAACGGGGTACCGGCGAGCAGTACTTC. It encodes CASSWVQRGTGEQYF.

V is TRBV13 and J is TRBJ2-7, with 8 bases that match TRBD1. With V trimmed by 0 bases and J by 7 bases, 5 bases remained unmatched. Germline assignment: CDR1 PRHDT and CDR2 FYEKMQ (reference sequence). The CDR3 covers 14 residues. The CDR3 is CASSLGQGAREQYF. CDR3 nucleotide sequence: TGTGCCAGCAGCTTAGGCCAGGGGGCGCGAGAGCAGTACTTC.

J is TRBJ1-1 and V is TRBV7-6; TRBD1 might be the D (6 bases). The CDR3 covers 15 residues. The V gene lost 1 base and the J gene lost 1 base, with 10 bases spanning the gap. Germline lookup yields CDR1 SGHVS and CDR2 FNYEAQ. DNA for the CDR3: TGTGCCAGCAGCTTAGGCCAGGGGACGAACACTGAAGCTTTCTTT. It translates to CASSLGQGTNTEAFF.

The chain links TRBV30 to TRBJ1-2, with 9 bases lining up with TRBD1. This CDR3 is 14 amino acids long. With 4 bases clipped from V and 6 bases from J, the junction kept 9 bases outside the gene matches. From germline, CDR1 is GTSNPN and CDR2 SVGIG (reference sequence). This CDR3 is CAWNLRGDRDGYTF. The CDR3 DNA is TGTGCCTGGAACCTTAGGGGGGACAGGGATGGCTACACCTTC. Combining the CDR3 with reference TRBV30 and TRBJ1-2 gives the whole variable domain SQTIHQWPATLVQPVGSPLSLECTVEGTSNPNLYWYRQAAGRGLQLLFYSVGIGQISSEVPQNLSASRPQDRQFILSSKKLLLSDSGFYLCAWNLRGDRDGYTFGSGTRLTVV.

The count of this clone is one. CDR3 region: CASSSTPKLFF. CDR3 bases: TGTGCCAGCAGCTCTACTCCGAAGCTGTTCTTC. The chain is built from TRBV7-2 and TRBJ2-1; the D is unclear. Germline-derived CDR1 and CDR2 are SGHTA and FQGNSA. The V gene lost 4 bases and the J gene lost 15 bases, with 13 bases spanning the gap. The CDR3 spans 11 residues.

The chain is built from TRBV6-5 and TRBJ2-3, with 8 nucleotides matching TRBD2. CDR1 MNHEY and CDR2 SVGAGI come from the germline V gene. The CDR3 is 14 amino acids. CDR3 sequence (DNA): TGTGCTATAAAGGGTAGCGGGGCCTCAGATACGCAGTATTTT. This encodes CAIKGSGASDTQYF.

This sequence joins TRBV5-4 and TRBJ1-4, with a weak D call TRBD1 (6 bases). Germline CDR1 reads SGHNT; CDR2 reads YYREEE (reference sequence). The V and J ends lost 4 bases and 3 bases respectively, with 13 bases between them. The CDR3 runs to 15 residues. Written as DNA, the CDR3 is TGTGCCAGCAGCAACACAGGGAAGGCTAATGAAAAACTGTTTTTT. Its translation is CASSNTGKANEKLFF.

This clone was recorded only once. The genes are TRBV5-6 and TRBJ1-2, with 11 bases lining up with TRBD1. CDR1 is SGHDT and CDR2 is YYEEEE in the germline V gene. Germline trimming cut 5 bases from V and 2 bases from J; bases unmatched to any gene: 2. The CDR3 extends over 14 amino acids. The CDR3 here is CASSGQGANYGYTF. For the CDR3, the DNA is TGTGCCAGCAGTGGACAGGGGGCGAACTATGGCTACACCTTC.

The CDR3: CAISGTGRTDEQYF. The CDR3 bases are TGTGCCATCAGTGGGACAGGGAGAACCGACGAGCAGTACTTC. The rearrangement uses TRBV10-3 and TRBJ2-7; the match to TRBD1 covers 8 bases. Per germline, CDR1 ENHRY and CDR2 SYGVKD. The CDR3 loop spans 14 amino acids. With 4 bases clipped from V and 5 bases from J, the junction kept 7 bases outside the gene matches.

The DNA of the CDR3 is TGCGCCAGCAGCACCCAGCGTTCTAACTATGGCTACACCTTC. It specifies CASSTQRSNYGYTF. The chain carries TRBV5-1 and TRBJ1-2, with D uncertain. CDR1 is SGHRS, CDR2 YFSETQ, per germline. CDR3 size: 14 residues. The V end was cut by 4 bases, the J end by 0 bases, with 10 bases between.

V and J are TRBV6-5 and TRBJ2-7; 12 nucleotides align to TRBD1. The V gene end was trimmed by 7 bases and the J gene end by 3 bases; junction bases not matched to a gene: 4. The CDR3 consists of 14 residues. Germline V gene lookup returns CDR1 MNHEY and CDR2 SVGAGI. As DNA, the CDR3 is TGTGCCAGCAAAGGGACAGGGGGCGGCTACGAGCAGTACTTC. Protein sequence: CASKGTGGGYEQYF.

The chain combines TRBV12-3 or TRBV12-4 with TRBJ1-6; D is perhaps TRBD1 (5 bases). This CDR3 spans 12 amino acids. V dropped 3 bases and J dropped 9 bases, with 6 bases sitting between them. The CDR3 DNA is TGTGCCAGCAGTTTCGGGGGTTCACCCCTCCACTTT. Its translation is CASSFGGSPLHF.

This clone was detected once. This chain connects TRBV10-3 to TRBJ1-2, with D unclear. The V end lost 0 bases, the J end lost 8 bases, and 16 bases lay between the germline ends. CDR1 and CDR2 (germline): ENHRY, SYGVKD. The CDR3 covers 15 residues. The CDR3 bases are TGTGCCATCAGTGAGTCGAGGCAGACCGCCGGGGGCTACACCTTC. Translated, it gives CAISESRQTAGGYTF.

This rearrangement joins TRBV5-1 to TRBJ2-2, with TRBD1 as a possible D gene (5 bases). From germline, CDR1 is SGHRS and CDR2 YFSETQ. Trimming shortened V by 2 bases and J by 4 bases, and 6 bases separated the two germline ends. CDR3 length: 13 residues. In nucleotides, the CDR3 is TGCGCCAGCAGCTTACAGGCCACCGGGGAGCTGTTTTTT. This codes for CASSLQATGELFF. Full variable domain (outside the CDR3, taken from reference TRBV5-1 and TRBJ2-2): KAGVTQTPRYLIKTRGQQVTLSCSPISGHRSVSWYQQTPGQGLQFLFEYFSETQRNKGNFPGRFSGRQFSNSRSEMNVSTLELGDSALYLCASSLQATGELFFGEGSRLTVL.

The gene calls are TRBV5-6 and TRBJ1-2; D not resolved. The CDR3 has 14 amino acids. Trimming cost V 0 bases and J 1 base, with 7 bases left between them. Per the germline V gene, CDR1 is SGHDT and CDR2 is YYEEEE. The DNA for the CDR3 is TGTGCCAGCAGCTTGGCCGGGATTAACTATGGCTACACCTTC. Protein: CASSLAGINYGYTF.

This chain connects TRBV9 to TRBJ2-7; possible D gene TRBD2, 7 bases. Germline V CDR1 and CDR2: SGDLS, YYNGEE. V was shortened by 6 bases and J by 1 base, with 17 bases between the two germline ends. There are 15 residues in the CDR3. CDR3 sequence: CASTPRGTSSYEQYF. The DNA of the CDR3 is TGTGCCAGCACCCCGCGGGGGACATCTTCCTACGAGCAGTACTTC.

V usage is TRBV7-9 and J usage is TRBJ1-6, with 7 nucleotides matching TRBD1. CDR3 size: 15 residues. CDR1 and CDR2 from the germline V gene are SEHNR and FQNEAQ (reference sequence). The V segment lost 4 bases and the J segment 6 bases; nucleotides outside the gene matches: 6. The chain's CDR3 is CASSWNRGPNSPLHF. In DNA, the CDR3 is TGTGCCAGCAGCTGGAACAGGGGACCTAATTCACCCCTCCACTTT.